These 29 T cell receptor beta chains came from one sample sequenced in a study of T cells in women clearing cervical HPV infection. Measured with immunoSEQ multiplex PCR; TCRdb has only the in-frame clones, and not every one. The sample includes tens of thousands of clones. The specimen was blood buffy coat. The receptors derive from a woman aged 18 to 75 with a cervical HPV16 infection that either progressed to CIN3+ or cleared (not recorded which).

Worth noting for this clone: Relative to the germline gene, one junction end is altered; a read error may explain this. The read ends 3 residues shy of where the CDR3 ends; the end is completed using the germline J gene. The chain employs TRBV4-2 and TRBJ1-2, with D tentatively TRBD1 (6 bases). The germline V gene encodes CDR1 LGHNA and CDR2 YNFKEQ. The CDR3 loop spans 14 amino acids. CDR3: CASSQDSGAYGYTF. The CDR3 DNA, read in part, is TGCGCCAGCAGCCAAGATTCAGGGGCCTATGGC.

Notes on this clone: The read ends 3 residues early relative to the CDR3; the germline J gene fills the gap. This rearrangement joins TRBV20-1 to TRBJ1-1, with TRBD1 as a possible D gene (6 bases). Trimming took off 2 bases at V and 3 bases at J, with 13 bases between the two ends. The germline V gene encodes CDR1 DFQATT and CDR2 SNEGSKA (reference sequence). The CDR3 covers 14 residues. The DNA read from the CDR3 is TGCAGTGCTAGACCGGGACACCGGGACACTGAA. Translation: CSARPGHRDTE. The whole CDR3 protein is CSARPGHRDTEAFF.

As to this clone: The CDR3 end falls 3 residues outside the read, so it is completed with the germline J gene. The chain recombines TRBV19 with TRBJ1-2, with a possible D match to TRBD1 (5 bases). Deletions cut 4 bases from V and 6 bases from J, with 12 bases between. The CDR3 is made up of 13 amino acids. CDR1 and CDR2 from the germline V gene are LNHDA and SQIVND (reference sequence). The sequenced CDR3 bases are TGTGCCAGTAGTACTAGGGGCGCAAATGGC. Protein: CASSTRGANG. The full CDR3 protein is CASSTRGANGYTF.

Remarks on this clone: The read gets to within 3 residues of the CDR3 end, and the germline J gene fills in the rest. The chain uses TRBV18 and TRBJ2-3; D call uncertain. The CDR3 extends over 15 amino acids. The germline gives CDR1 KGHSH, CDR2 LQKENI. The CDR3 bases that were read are TGTGCCAGCTCCCCCCCATCGGCTAAGGTCGGGACG. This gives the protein CASSPPSAKVGT. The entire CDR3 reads CASSPPSAKVGTQYF.

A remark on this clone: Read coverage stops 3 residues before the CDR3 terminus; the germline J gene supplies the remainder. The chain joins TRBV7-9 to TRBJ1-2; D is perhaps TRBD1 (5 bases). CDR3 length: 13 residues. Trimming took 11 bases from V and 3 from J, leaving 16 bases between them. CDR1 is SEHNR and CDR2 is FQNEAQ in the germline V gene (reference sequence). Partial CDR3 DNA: TGTGCCGGGGAGAAAGGGGCGGACTATGGC. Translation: CAGEKGADYG. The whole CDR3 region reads CAGEKGADYGYTF.

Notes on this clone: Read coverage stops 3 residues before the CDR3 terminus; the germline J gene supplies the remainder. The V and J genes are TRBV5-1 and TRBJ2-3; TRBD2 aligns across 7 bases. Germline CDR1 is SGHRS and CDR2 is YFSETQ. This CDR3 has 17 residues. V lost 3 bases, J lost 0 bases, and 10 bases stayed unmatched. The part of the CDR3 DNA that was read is TGCGCCAGCAGCTCGGACCTAAGCGGGGCTAGCACAGATACG. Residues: CASSSDLSGASTDT. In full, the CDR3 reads CASSSDLSGASTDTQYF.

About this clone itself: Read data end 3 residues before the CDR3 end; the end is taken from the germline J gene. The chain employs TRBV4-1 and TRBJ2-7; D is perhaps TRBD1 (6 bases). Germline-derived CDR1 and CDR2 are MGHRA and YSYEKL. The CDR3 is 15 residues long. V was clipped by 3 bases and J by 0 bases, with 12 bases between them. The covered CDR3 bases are TGCGCCAGCAGCCACTACAGGGACCCCTCCTACGAG. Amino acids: CASSHYRDPSYE. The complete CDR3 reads CASSHYRDPSYEQYF.

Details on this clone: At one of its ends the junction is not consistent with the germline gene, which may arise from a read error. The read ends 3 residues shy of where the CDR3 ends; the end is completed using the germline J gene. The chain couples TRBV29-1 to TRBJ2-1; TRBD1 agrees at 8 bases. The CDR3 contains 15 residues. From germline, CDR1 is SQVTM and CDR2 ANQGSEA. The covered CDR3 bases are TGCGGCGTTGATACAGGGGGGAGCTCCTACAATGAG. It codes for CGVDTGGSSYNE. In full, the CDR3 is CGVDTGGSSYNEQFF.

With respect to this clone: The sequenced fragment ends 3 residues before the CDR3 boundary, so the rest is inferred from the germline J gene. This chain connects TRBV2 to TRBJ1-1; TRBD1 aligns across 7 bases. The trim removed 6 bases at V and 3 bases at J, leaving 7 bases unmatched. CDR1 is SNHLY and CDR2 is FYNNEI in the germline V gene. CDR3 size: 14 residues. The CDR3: CASRNQGVHTEAFF. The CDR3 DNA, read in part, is TGTGCCAGCAGGAACCAGGGGGTTCACACTGAA. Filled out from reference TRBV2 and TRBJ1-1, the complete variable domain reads EPEVTQTPSHQVTQMGQEVILRCVPISNHLYFYWYRQILGQKVEFLVSFYNNEISEKSEIFDDQFSVERPDGSNFTLKIRSTKLEDSAMYFCASRNQGVHTEAFFGQGTRLTVV.

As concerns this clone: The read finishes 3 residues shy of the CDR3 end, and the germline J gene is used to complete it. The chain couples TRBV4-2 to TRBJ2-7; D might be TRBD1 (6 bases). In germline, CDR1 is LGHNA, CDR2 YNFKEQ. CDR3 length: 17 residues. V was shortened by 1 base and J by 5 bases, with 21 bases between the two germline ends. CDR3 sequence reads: CASSQGPGRGVSDEQYF. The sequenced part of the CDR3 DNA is TGTGCCAGCAGCCAAGGACCGGGCAGGGGAGTATCGGACGAG.

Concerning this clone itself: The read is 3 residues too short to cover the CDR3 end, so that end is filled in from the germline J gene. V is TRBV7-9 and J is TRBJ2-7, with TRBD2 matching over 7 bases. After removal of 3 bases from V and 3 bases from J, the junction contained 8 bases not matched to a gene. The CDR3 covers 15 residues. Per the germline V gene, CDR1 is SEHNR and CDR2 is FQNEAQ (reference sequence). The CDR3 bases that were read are TGTGCCAGCAGCTTGGGGTCTAGCGGAAACTACGAG. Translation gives CASSLGSSGNYE. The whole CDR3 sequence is CASSLGSSGNYEQYF.

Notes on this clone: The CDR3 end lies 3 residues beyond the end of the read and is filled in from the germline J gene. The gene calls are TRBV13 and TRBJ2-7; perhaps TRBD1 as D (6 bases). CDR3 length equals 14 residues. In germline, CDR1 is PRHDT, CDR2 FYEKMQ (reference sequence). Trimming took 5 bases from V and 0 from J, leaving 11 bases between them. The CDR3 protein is CASSPGQSSYEQYF. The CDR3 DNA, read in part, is TGTGCCAGCAGCCCAGGACAGAGCTCCTACGAG.

The part of the CDR3 DNA that was read is TGTGCCAGCAGTCGGACTAGCGCCTTAGATACG. This gives the protein CASSRTSALDT. The complete CDR3 sequence is CASSRTSALDTQYF. J is TRBJ2-3 and V is TRBV12-3 or TRBV12-4, with 9 bases lining up with TRBD2. The read terminates 3 residues ahead of where the CDR3 ends, so the germline J gene completes it. After removal of 5 bases from V and 5 bases from J, the junction contained 5 bases not matched to a gene. The CDR3 covers 14 residues.

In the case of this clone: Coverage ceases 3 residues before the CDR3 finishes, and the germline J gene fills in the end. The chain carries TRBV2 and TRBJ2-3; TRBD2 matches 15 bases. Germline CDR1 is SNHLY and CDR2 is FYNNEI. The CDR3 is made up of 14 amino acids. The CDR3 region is CASKEGLAGGTQYF. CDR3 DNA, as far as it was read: TGTGCCAGCAAAGAAGGACTAGCGGGGGGGACG. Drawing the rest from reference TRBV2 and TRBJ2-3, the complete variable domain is EPEVTQTPSHQVTQMGQEVILRCVPISNHLYFYWYRQILGQKVEFLVSFYNNEISEKSEIFDDQFSVERPDGSNFTLKIRSTKLEDSAMYFCASKEGLAGGTQYFGPGTRLTVL.

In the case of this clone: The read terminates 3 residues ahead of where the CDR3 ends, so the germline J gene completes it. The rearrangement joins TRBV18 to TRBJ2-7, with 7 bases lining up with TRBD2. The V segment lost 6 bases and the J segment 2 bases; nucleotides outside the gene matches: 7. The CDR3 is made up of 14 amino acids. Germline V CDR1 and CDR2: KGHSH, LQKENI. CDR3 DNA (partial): TGTGCCAGCTCCCTCGGGACTACTACCTACGAG. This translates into CASSLGTTTYE. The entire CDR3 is CASSLGTTTYEQYF.

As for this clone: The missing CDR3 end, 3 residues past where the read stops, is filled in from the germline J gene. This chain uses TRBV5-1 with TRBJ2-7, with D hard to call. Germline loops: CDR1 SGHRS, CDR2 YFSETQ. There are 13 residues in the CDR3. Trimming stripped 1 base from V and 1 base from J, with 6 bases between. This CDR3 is CASSLFLSYEQYF. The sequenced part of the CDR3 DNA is TGCGCCAGCAGCTTGTTCTTGTCCTACGAG.

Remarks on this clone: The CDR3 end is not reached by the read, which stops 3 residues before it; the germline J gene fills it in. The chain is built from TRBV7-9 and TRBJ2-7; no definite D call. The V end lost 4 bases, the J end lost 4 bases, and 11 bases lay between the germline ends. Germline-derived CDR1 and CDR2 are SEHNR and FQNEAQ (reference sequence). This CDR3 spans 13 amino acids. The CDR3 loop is CASSSQSLYEQYF. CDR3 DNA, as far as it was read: TGTGCCAGCAGCTCACAGTCTCTTTACGAG.

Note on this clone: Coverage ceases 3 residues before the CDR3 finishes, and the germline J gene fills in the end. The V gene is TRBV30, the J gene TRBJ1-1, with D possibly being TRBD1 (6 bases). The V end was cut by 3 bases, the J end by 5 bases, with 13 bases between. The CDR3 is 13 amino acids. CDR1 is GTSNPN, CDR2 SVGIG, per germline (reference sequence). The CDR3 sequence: CAWSMGASTEAFF. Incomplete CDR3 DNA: TGTGCCTGGAGCATGGGGGCTTCTACTGAA.

CDR3 loop: CSLTSGGDTEAFF. The CDR3 DNA, read in part, is TGCAGTCTCACATCGGGGGGGGACACTGAA. V usage is TRBV20-1 and J usage is TRBJ1-1; the D gene is possibly TRBD1 (5 bases). The observed sequence ends 3 residues before the CDR3 terminus, with the missing tail filled in from the germline J gene. The CDR3 consists of 13 residues. Per the germline V gene, CDR1 is DFQATT and CDR2 is SNEGSKA (reference sequence). Trimming cost V 8 bases and J 3 bases, with 16 bases left between them.

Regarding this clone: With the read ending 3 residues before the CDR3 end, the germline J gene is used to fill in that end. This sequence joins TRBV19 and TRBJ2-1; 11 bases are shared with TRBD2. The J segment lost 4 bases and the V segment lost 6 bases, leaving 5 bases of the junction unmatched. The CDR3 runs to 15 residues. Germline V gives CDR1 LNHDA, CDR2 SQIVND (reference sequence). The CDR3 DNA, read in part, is TGTGCCAGTAGCACAACTAGCGGGGGTTACAATGAG. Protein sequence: CASSTTSGGYNE. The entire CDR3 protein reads CASSTTSGGYNEQFF. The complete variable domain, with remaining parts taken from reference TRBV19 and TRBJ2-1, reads DGGITQSPKYLFRKEGQNVTLSCEQNLNHDAMYWYRQDPGQGLRLIYYSQIVNDFQKGDIAEGYSVSREKKESFPLTVTSAQKNPTAFYLCASSTTSGGYNEQFFGPGTRLTVL.

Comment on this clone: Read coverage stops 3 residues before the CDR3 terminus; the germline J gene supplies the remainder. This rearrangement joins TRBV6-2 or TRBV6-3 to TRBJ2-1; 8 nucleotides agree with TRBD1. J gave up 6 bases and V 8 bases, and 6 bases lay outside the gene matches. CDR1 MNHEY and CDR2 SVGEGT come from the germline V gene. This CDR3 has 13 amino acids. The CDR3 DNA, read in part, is TGTGCCAGCCGTGGGACAGGACCCAATGAG. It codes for CASRGTGPNE. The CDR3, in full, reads CASRGTGPNEQFF.

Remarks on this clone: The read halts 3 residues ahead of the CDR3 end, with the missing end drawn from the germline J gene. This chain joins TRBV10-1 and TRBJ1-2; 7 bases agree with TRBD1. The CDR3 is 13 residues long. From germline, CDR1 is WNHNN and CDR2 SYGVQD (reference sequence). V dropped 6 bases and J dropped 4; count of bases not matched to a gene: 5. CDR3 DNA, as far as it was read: TGCGCCAGCAGCTTGGACAGGACCTATGGC. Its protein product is CASSLDRTYG. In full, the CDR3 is CASSLDRTYGYTF.

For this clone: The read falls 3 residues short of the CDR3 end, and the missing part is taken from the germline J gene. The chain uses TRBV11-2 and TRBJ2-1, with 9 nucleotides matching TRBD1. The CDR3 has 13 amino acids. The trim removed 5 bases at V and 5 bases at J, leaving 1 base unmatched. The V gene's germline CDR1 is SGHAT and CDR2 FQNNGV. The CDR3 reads CASSRDRDNEQFF. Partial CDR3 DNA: TGTGCCAGCAGCCGGGACAGGGACAATGAG. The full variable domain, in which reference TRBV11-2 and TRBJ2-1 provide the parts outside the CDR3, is EAGVAQSPRYKIIEKRQSVAFWCNPISGHATLYWYQQILGQGPKLLIQFQNNGVVDDSQLPKDRFSAERLKGVDSTLKIQPAKLEDSAVYLCASSRDRDNEQFFGPGTRLTVL.

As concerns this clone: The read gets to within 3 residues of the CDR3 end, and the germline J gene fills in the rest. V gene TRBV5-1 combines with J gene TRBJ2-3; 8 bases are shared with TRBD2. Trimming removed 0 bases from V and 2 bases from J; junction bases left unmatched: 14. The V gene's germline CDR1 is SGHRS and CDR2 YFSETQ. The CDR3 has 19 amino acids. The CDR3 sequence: CASSLGLAGRLDFTDTQYF. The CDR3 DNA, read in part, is TGCGCCAGCAGCTTGGGGCTAGCGGGCCGCCTTGACTTCACAGATACG.

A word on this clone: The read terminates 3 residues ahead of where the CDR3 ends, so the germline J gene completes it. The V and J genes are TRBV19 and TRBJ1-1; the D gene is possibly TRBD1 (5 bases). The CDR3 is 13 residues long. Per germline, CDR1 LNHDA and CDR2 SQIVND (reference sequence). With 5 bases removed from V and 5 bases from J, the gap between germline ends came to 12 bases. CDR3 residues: CASSPAGGTEAFF. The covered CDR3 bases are TGTGCCAGTAGTCCCGCGGGGGGGACTGAA.

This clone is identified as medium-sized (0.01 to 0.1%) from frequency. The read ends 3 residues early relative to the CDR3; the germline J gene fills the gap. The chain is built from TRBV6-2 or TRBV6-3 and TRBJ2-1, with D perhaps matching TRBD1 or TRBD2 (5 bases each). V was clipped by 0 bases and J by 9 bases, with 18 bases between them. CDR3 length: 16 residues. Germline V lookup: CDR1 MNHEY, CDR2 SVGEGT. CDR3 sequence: CASSYSFERGEREQFF. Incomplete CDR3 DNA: TGTGCCAGCAGTTACTCGTTCGAAAGGGGAGAGCGTGAG.

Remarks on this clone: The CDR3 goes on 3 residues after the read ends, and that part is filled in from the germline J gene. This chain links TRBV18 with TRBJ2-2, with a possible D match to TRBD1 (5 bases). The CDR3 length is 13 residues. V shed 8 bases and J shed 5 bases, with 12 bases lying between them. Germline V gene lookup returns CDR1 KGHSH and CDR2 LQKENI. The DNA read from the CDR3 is TGTGCCAGCCAGCCCAGGGAAACCGGGGAG. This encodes CASQPRETGE. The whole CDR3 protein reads CASQPRETGELFF.

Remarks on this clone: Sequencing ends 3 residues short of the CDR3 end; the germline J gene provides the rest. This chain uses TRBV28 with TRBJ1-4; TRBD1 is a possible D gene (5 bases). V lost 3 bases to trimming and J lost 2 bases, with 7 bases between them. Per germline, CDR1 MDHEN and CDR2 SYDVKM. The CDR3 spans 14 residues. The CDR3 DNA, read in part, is TGTGCCAGCAGTTTGGGGGGTACTAATGAAAAA. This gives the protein CASSLGGTNEK. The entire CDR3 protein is CASSLGGTNEKLFF. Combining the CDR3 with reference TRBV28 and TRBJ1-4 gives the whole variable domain DVKVTQSSRYLVKRTGEKVFLECVQDMDHENMFWYRQDPGLGLRLIYFSYDVKMKEKGDIPEGYSVSREKKERFSLILESASTNQTSMYLCASSLGGTNEKLFFGSGTQLSVL.

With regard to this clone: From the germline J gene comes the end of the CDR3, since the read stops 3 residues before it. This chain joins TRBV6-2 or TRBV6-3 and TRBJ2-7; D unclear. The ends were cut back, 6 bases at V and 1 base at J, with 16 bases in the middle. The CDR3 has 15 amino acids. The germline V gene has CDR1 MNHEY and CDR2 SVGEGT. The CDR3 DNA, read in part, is TGTGCCAGCAGCTCTGACAAATTCCATTCCTACGAG. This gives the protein CASSSDKFHSYE. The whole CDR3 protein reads CASSSDKFHSYEQYF.